The 24 T cell receptor beta chains listed next were all sequenced from one sample in a study of blood T cell repertoires in COVID-19. The data were produced by immunoSEQ multiplex PCR, yet TCRdb's version contains in-frame clones alone and is incomplete. The table has tens of thousands of clones, more than 75% seen once. The sample was peripheral blood. The receptors were gathered from a human donor with acute or convalescent COVID-19. The donor label of this sample is uncertain.

Here the CDR3 DNA reads TGCAGCGGGAGGGAGGCTGAGAACACCGGGGAGCTGTTTTTT. Translation gives CSGREAENTGELFF. The chain joins TRBV29-1 to TRBJ2-2, with D possibly matching TRBD2 (6 bases). The CDR3 totals 14 residues. CDR1 SQVTM and CDR2 ANQGSEA come from the germline V gene. Between the trimmed V and J ends, which lost 7 bases and 1 base, there was a span of 13 bases.

This clone was detected only a few times. V is TRBV5-1 and J is TRBJ2-1; 10 bases fit TRBD2. The junction had 5 bases not matched to a gene; V was cut back by 2 bases and J by 3 bases. The CDR3 length is 16 residues. CDR1 is SGHRS, CDR2 YFSETQ, per germline. The CDR3 nucleotides read TGCGCCAGCAGCTTAACTACTAGCGGGAACTACAATGAGCAGTTCTTC. This sequence encodes CASSLTTSGNYNEQFF.

The chain combines TRBV27 with TRBJ1-1; the D is unclear. Trimming left V 3 bases short and J 0 bases short, with 8 bases between. CDR1 is MNHEY, CDR2 SMNVEV, per germline (reference sequence). CDR3 size: 14 residues. The CDR3 DNA reads as TGTGCCAGCAGTTTTTCGGAGATGAACACTGAAGCTTTCTTT. It yields the protein CASSFSEMNTEAFF.

This clone has ten or more counts. This chain links TRBV28 with TRBJ1-2, with D uncertain. The CDR3 consists of 13 residues. V lost 6 bases, J lost 1 base, and 9 bases lay in between. CDR1 is MDHEN and CDR2 is SYDVKM in the germline V gene. The CDR3 protein is CASSRSFNYGYTF. Here the CDR3 DNA reads TGTGCCAGCAGCCGGAGCTTTAACTATGGCTACACCTTC.

The rearrangement joins TRBV9 to TRBJ2-7; the match to TRBD2 covers 7 bases. Germline-derived CDR1 and CDR2 are SGDLS and YYNGEE. CDR3 length equals 14 residues. V shed 1 base, J shed 6 bases, and the junction held 7 bases outside the gene matches. The CDR3 sequence: CASSVLMSGGEQYF. DNA of the CDR3: TGTGCCAGCAGCGTATTAATGTCGGGGGGCGAGCAGTACTTC.

J is TRBJ2-1 and V is TRBV5-4; D uncertain. With 0 bases removed from V and 6 bases from J, the gap between germline ends came to 7 bases. CDR3 length: 13 amino acids. The germline CDR1 and CDR2 sequences are SGHNT and YYREEE (reference sequence). The CDR3 reads CASSLVGGNEQFF. The CDR3 DNA reads as TGTGCCAGCAGCTTGGTTGGCGGCAATGAGCAGTTCTTC.

The gene calls are TRBV4-3 and TRBJ1-3; TRBD1 agrees at 7 bases. The CDR3 length is 16 residues. Germline-derived CDR1 and CDR2 are LGHNA and YSLEER. The V gene end was trimmed by 1 base and the J gene end by 4 bases; junction bases not matched to a gene: 7. This CDR3 reads CASSQGRTTGGNTIYF. The CDR3 DNA follows: TGCGCCAGCAGCCAAGGGAGGACGACAGGGGGAAACACCATATATTTT.

This sequence joins TRBV29-1 and TRBJ1-1; no firm D call. Germline-derived CDR1 and CDR2 are SQVTM and ANQGSEA. Trimming left V 5 bases short and J 11 bases short, with 15 bases between. The CDR3 runs to 11 residues. CDR3 DNA sequence: TGCAGCGTTAAAAGGAACGGGGTGGCTTTCTTT. It specifies CSVKRNGVAFF.

This chain links TRBV7-2 with TRBJ2-5, with 16 bases aligning to TRBD2. After removal of 5 bases from V and 1 base from J, the junction contained 7 bases not matched to a gene. The V gene's germline CDR1 is SGHTA and CDR2 FQGNSA. The CDR3 totals 18 residues. The CDR3 region has the DNA TGTGCCAGCAGCACCGGGACTAGCGGGAGGGGAAGCCAAGAGACCCAGTACTTC. Translation gives CASSTGTSGRGSQETQYF.

This clone was seen once. This chain links TRBV19 with TRBJ1-3; TRBD1 matches at 7 bases. This CDR3 region has 14 residues. Unmatched junction bases numbered 4, after V lost 5 bases and J lost 3 bases. From germline, CDR1 is LNHDA and CDR2 SQIVND (reference sequence). Here the CDR3 DNA reads TGTGCCAGTAGTGAGCAGGGGGGTGGAAACACCATATATTTT. Protein sequence: CASSEQGGGNTIYF.

The rearrangement uses TRBV10-3 and TRBJ1-1, with 9 bases aligning to TRBD1. Germline values: CDR1 ENHRY, CDR2 SYGVKD. Trimming cost V 6 bases and J 7 bases; bases outside gene matches: 9. This CDR3 region has 14 residues. CDR3 sequence: CAIRLGTGRNEAFF. In DNA, the CDR3 is TGTGCCATCAGGTTGGGGACAGGGAGAAATGAAGCTTTCTTT.

The V and J genes are TRBV4-1 and TRBJ1-4; tentatively, D is TRBD1 (5 bases). Between the trimmed V and J ends, which lost 0 bases and 4 bases, there was a span of 12 bases. Germline assignment: CDR1 MGHRA and CDR2 YSYEKL. This CDR3 has 16 amino acids. CDR3 nucleotides: TGCGCCAGCAGCCAAGACCCGACAGCCTATAATGAAAAACTGTTTTTT. Protein sequence: CASSQDPTAYNEKLFF.

This clone was detected a few times. The V call is TRBV4-2, the J call TRBJ2-7; the match to TRBD2 covers 12 bases. This CDR3 spans 16 amino acids. Germline-derived CDR1 and CDR2 are LGHNA and YNFKEQ. With 0 bases clipped from V and 7 bases from J, the junction kept 7 bases outside the gene matches. The CDR3 here is CASSQDGLAGGGEQYF. The CDR3 DNA is TGTGCCAGCAGCCAAGATGGGCTAGCGGGGGGGGGTGAGCAGTACTTC.

This clone was seen a few times. This chain joins TRBV6-9 and TRBJ2-5; D is possibly TRBD1 (6 bases). CDR3 length equals 14 residues. The ends were cut back, 8 bases at V and 5 bases at J, with 18 bases in the middle. Germline-derived CDR1 and CDR2 are MNHGY and SVAAGI. The CDR3 here is CASDRPGAQETQYF. The CDR3 nucleotides are TGTGCCAGCGACAGGCCAGGGGCCCAGGAGACCCAGTACTTC.

The V and J genes are TRBV5-4 and TRBJ1-6; D uncertain. The CDR3 loop spans 15 amino acids. Trimming took 4 bases from V and 7 from J, leaving 15 bases between them. Germline-derived CDR1 and CDR2 are SGHNT and YYREEE (reference sequence). The chain's CDR3 is CASSDVTTQNSPLHF. DNA of the CDR3: TGTGCCAGCAGCGACGTGACAACGCAAAATTCACCCCTCCACTTT.

The rearrangement links TRBV10-1 to TRBJ2-1; the match to TRBD2 covers 7 bases. CDR1 and CDR2 from the germline V gene are WNHNN and SYGVQD (reference sequence). J gave up 3 bases and V 1 base, and 3 bases lay outside the gene matches. This CDR3 contains 15 residues. CDR3 residues: CASSECGRVYNEQFF. The CDR3 nucleotides read TGCGCCAGCAGTGAGTGTGGGAGGGTCTACAATGAGCAGTTCTTC.

V gene TRBV6-2 or TRBV6-3 combines with J gene TRBJ2-2, with 12 bases identical to TRBD2. The V gene end was trimmed by 6 bases and the J gene end by 7 bases; junction bases not matched to a gene: 6. CDR3 size: 15 residues. Germline CDR1 reads MNHEY; CDR2 reads SVGEGT. The CDR3 region has the DNA TGTGCCAGCAGCACTAGCGGGAGGTATGGCGGGGAGCTGTTTTTT. Translated: CASSTSGRYGGELFF.

The chain combines TRBV30 with TRBJ1-2; 11 bases line up with TRBD1. The CDR3 is 12 amino acids. Germline CDR1 is GTSNPN and CDR2 is SVGIG (reference sequence). The ends lost 5 bases at V and 14 bases at J; junction bases unmatched: 10. The CDR3 here is CAWLLGQGAQTF. Written as DNA, the CDR3 is TGTGCCTGGCTACTCGGACAGGGGGCACAAACCTTC.

This rearrangement joins TRBV7-8 to TRBJ2-7; 11 bases are a match to TRBD2. J lost 0 bases, V lost 5 bases, and 15 bases had no gene match. Per the germline V gene, CDR1 is SGHVS and CDR2 is FQNEAQ. The CDR3 has 19 amino acids. CDR3 coding DNA: TGTGCCAGCAGCAATCCCGGGACTAGCGGCACTTCCAACTCCTACGAGCAGTACTTC. It specifies CASSNPGTSGTSNSYEQYF.

The rearrangement links TRBV7-2 to TRBJ1-4, with D possibly being TRBD1 (6 bases). The CDR3 length is 15 residues. The V end was cut by 5 bases, the J end by 3 bases, with 13 bases between. The germline V gene has CDR1 SGHTA and CDR2 FQGNSA. The CDR3 DNA reads TGTGCCAGCAGCCCACTACAGGGTTCTAATGAAAAACTGTTTTTT. This sequence encodes CASSPLQGSNEKLFF.

The genes are TRBV30 and TRBJ1-4, with D tentatively TRBD1 (6 bases). Trimming shortened V by 2 bases and J by 8 bases, and 9 bases separated the two germline ends. This CDR3 has 12 residues. Germline loops: CDR1 GTSNPN, CDR2 SVGIG (reference sequence). As DNA, the CDR3 is TGTGCCTGGAGTTCTCAGGGGGAAAAACTGTTTTTT. Its protein is CAWSSQGEKLFF.

This sequence joins TRBV6-6 and TRBJ1-5, with D possibly TRBD1 on 6 matching bases. V gave up 2 bases and J gave up 0 bases, with 11 bases separating them. Germline loops: CDR1 MNHNY, CDR2 SVGAGI (reference sequence). CDR3 length: 16 residues. CDR3 nucleotides: TGTGCCAGCAGTTACGGACAGCTCGATAGCAATCAGCCCCAGCATTTT. Translated, it gives CASSYGQLDSNQPQHF.

The rearrangement joins TRBV19 to TRBJ2-3; 8 nucleotides align to TRBD2. The CDR3 spans 15 residues. J lost 0 bases, V lost 3 bases, and 2 bases had no gene match. In germline, CDR1 is LNHDA, CDR2 SQIVND (reference sequence). CDR3 nucleotides: TGTGCCAGTAGTATGAGACTAGCGAGCACAGATACGCAGTATTTT. This codes for CASSMRLASTDTQYF.

The chain links TRBV7-9 to TRBJ1-4; D unresolved. CDR1 and CDR2 from the germline V gene are SEHNR and FQNEAQ (reference sequence). The CDR3 contains 15 residues. The germline V and J ends were trimmed by 7 bases and 0 bases, with 12 bases remaining between them. CDR3 in DNA: TGTGCCAGCACTACCCTAGGAACAACTAATGAAAAACTGTTTTTT. Protein sequence: CASTTLGTTNEKLFF. Complete variable domain (other parts from reference TRBV7-9 and TRBJ1-4): DTGVSQNPRHKITKRGQNVTFRCDPISEHNRLYWYRQTLGQGPEFLTYFQNEAQLEKSRLLSDRFSAERPKGSFSTLEIQRTEQGDSAMYLCASTTLGTTNEKLFFGSGTQLSVL.